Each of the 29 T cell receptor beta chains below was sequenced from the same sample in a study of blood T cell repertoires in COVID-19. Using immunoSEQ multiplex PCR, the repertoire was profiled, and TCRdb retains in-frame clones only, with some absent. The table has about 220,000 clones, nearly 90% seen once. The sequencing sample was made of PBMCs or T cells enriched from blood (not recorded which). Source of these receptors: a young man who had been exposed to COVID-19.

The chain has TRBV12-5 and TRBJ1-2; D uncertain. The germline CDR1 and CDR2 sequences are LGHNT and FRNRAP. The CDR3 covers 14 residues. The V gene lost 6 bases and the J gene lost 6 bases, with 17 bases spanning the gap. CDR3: CASGPIAVYHGYTF. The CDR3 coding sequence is TGTGCTAGTGGACCTATCGCGGTTTATCATGGCTACACCTTC.

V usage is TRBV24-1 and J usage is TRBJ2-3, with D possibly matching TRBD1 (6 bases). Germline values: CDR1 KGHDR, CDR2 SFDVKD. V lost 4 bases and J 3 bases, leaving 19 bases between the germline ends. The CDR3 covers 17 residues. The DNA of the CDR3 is TGTGCCACCAGTGACGCAAGGGACATTCAAGGGACAGATACGCAGTATTTT. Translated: CATSDARDIQGTDTQYF.

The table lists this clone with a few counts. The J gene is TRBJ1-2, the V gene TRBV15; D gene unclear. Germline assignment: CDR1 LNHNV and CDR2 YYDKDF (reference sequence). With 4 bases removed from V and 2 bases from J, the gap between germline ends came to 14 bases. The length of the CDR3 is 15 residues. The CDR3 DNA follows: TGTGCCACCAGCAATGCCGTCGACTCCAACTATGGCTACACCTTC. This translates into CATSNAVDSNYGYTF.

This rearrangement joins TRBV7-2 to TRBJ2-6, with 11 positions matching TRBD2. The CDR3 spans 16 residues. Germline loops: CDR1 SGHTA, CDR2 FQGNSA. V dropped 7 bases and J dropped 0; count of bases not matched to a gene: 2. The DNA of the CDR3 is TGTGCCAGCACCCTAGCGGGGGGCTCTGGGGCCAACGTCCTGACTTTC. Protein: CASTLAGGSGANVLTF.

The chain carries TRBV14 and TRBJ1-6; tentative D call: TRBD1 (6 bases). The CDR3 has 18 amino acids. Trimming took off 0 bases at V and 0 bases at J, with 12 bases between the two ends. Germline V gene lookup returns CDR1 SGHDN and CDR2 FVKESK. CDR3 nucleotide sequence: TGTGCCAGCAGCCAAGACCAGGGGTCTGGCTCCTATAATTCACCCCTCCACTTT. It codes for CASSQDQGSGSYNSPLHF.

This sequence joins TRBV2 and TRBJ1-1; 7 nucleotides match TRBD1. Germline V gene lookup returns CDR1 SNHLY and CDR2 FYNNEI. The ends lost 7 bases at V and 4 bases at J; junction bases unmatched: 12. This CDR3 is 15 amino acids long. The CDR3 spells CASKWEEHRGTEAFF. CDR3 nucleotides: TGTGCCAGCAAATGGGAAGAGCACAGGGGCACTGAAGCTTTCTTT. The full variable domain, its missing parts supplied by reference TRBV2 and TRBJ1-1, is EPEVTQTPSHQVTQMGQEVILRCVPISNHLYFYWYRQILGQKVEFLVSFYNNEISEKSEIFDDQFSVERPDGSNFTLKIRSTKLEDSAMYFCASKWEEHRGTEAFFGQGTRLTVV.

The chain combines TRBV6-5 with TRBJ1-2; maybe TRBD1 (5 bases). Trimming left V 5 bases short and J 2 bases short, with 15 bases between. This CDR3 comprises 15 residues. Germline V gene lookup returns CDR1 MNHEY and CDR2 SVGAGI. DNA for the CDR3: TGTGCCAGCAGTCTAGGGGTCTTAGGAAACTATGGCTACACCTTC. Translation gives CASSLGVLGNYGYTF.

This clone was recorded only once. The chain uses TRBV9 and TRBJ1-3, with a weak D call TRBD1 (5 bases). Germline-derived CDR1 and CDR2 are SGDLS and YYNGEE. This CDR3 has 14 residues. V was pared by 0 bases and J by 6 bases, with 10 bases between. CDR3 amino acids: CASSVGRVENTIYF. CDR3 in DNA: TGTGCCAGCAGCGTAGGCAGGGTAGAAAACACCATATATTTT.

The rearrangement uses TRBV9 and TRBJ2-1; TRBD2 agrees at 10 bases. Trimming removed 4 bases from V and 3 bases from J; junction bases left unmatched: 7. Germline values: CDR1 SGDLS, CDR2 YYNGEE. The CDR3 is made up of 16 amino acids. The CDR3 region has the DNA TGTGCCAGCAGCCCTACCTCTAGCGGGAGCTACAATGAGCAGTTCTTC. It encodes CASSPTSSGSYNEQFF. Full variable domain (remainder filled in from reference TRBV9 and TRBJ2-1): DSGVTQTPKHLITATGQRVTLRCSPRSGDLSVYWYQQSLDQGLQFLIQYYNGEERAKGNILERFSAQQFPDLHSELNLSSLELGDSALYFCASSPTSSGSYNEQFFGPGTRLTVL.

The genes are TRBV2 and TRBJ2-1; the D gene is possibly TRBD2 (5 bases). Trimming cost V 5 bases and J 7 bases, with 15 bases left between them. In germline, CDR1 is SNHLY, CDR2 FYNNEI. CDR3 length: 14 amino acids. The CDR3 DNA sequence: TGTGCCAGCAGTAAGACATTCTCGGGGAATGAGCAGTTCTTC. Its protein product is CASSKTFSGNEQFF.

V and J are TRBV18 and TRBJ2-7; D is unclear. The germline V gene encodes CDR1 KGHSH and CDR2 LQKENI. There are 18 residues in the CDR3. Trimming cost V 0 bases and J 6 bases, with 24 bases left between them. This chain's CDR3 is CASSPPGRLGSKLVEQYF. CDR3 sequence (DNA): TGTGCCAGCTCACCACCCGGCCGCTTGGGCTCGAAGCTCGTCGAGCAGTACTTC.

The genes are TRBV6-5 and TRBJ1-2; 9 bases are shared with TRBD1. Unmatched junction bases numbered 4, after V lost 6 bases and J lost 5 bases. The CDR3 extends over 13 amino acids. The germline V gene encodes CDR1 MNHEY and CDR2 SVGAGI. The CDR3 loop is CASRAGQGYGYTF. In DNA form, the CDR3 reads TGTGCCAGCAGGGCGGGACAGGGATATGGCTACACCTTC.

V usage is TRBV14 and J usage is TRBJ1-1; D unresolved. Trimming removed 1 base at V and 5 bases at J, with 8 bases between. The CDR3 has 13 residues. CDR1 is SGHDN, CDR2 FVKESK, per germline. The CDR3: CASSQGVSTEAFF. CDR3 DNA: TGTGCCAGCAGCCAAGGAGTAAGTACTGAAGCTTTCTTT.

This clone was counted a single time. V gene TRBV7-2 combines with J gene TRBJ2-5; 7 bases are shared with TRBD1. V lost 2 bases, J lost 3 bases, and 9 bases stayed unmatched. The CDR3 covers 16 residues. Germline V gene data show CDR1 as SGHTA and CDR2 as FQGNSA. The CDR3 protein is CASSLRDSSLEETQYF. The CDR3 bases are TGTGCCAGCAGCTTAAGGGACAGCTCCCTAGAAGAGACCCAGTACTTC.

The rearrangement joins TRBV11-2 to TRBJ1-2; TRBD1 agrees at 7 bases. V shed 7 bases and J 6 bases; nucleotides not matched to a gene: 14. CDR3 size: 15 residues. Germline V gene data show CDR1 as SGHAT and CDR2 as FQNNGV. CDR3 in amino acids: CASTAFSQGEDGYTF. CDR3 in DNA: TGTGCCAGCACCGCATTCTCCCAGGGGGAAGATGGCTACACCTTC.

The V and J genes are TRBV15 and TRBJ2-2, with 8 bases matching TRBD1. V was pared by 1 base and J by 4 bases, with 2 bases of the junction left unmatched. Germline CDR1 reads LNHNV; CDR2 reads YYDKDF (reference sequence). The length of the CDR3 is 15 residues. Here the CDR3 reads CATSRGTGITGELFF. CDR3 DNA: TGTGCCACCAGCAGAGGGACAGGGATCACCGGGGAGCTGTTTTTT.

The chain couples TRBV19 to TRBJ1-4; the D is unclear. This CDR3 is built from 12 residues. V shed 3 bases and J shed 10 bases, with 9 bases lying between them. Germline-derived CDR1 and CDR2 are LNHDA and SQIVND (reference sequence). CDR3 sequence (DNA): TGTGCCAGTAGTATCCCGGGAGGAAAACTGTTTTTT. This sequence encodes CASSIPGGKLFF. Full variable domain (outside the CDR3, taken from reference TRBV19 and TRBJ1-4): DGGITQSPKYLFRKEGQNVTLSCEQNLNHDAMYWYRQDPGQGLRLIYYSQIVNDFQKGDIAEGYSVSREKKESFPLTVTSAQKNPTAFYLCASSIPGGKLFFGSGTQLSVL.

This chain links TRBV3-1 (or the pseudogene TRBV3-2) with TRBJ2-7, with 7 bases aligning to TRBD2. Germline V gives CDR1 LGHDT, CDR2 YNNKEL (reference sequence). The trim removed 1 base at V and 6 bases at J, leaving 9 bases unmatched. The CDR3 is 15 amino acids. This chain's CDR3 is CASSQGYRGVGEQYF. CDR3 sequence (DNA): TGTGCCAGCAGCCAAGGGTACCGGGGGGTTGGCGAGCAGTACTTC.

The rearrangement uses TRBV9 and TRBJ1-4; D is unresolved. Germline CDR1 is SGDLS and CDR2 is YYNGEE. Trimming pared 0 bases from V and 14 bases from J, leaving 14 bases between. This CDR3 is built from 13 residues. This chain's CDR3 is CASSVDPNAKLFF. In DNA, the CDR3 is TGTGCCAGCAGCGTAGACCCCAATGCTAAGCTGTTTTTT.

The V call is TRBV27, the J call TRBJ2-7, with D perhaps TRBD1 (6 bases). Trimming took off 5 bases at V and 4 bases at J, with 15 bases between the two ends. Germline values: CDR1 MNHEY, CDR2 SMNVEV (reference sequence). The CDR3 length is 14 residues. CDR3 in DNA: TGTGCCAGCAGTCTCGACAGGACTTCTTACGAGCAGTACTTC. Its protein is CASSLDRTSYEQYF.

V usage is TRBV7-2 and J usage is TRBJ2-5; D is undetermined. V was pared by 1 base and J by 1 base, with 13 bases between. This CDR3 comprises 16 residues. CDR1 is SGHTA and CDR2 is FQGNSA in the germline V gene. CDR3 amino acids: CASSLEPARLQETQYF. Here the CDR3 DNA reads TGTGCCAGCAGCTTAGAGCCGGCGAGGCTCCAAGAGACCCAGTACTTC.

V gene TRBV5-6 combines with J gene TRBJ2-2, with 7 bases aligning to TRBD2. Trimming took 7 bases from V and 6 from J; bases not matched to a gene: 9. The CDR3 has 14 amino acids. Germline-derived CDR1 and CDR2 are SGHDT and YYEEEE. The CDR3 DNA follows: TGTGCCAGCGGGGACTGGGAGGGCTCCGGGGAGCTGTTTTTT. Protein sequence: CASGDWEGSGELFF.

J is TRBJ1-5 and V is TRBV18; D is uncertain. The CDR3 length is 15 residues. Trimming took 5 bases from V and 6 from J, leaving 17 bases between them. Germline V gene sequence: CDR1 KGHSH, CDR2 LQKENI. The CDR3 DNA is TGTGCCAGCTCATCAAAGCAGGTCCCCGCTCAGCCCCAGCATTTT. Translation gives CASSSKQVPAQPQHF.

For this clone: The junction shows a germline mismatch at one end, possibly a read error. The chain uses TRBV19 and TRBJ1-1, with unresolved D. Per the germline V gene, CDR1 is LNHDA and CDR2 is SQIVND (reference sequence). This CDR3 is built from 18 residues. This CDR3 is CASSIGGSAALLNTEAFF. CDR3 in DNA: TGTGCCAGTAGCATAGGAGGTTCGGCCGCCCTCCTGAACACTGAAGCTTTCTTT.

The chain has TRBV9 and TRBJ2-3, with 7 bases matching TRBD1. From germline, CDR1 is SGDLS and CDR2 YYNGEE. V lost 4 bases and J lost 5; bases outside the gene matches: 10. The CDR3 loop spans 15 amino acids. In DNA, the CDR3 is TGTGCCAGCAGCTTAACGTGGCAGGGGGAAGATACGCAGTATTTT. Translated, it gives CASSLTWQGEDTQYF.

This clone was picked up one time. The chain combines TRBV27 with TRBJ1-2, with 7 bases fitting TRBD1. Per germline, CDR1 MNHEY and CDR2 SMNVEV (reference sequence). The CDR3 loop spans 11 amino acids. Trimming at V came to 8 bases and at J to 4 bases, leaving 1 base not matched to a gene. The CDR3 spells CASRTGYGYTF. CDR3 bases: TGTGCCAGCCGGACAGGCTATGGCTACACCTTC.

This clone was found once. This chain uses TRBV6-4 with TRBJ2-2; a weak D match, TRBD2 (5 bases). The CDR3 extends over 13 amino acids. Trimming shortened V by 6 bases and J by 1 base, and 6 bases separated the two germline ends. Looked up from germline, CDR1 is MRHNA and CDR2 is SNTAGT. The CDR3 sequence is CASSEGNTGELFF. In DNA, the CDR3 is TGTGCCAGCAGCGAGGGGAACACCGGGGAGCTGTTTTTT.

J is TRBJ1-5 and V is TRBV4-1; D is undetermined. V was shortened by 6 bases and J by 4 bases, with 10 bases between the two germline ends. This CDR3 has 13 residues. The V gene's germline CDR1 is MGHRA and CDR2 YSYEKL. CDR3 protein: CASSISRNQPQHF. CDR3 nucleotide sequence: TGCGCCAGCAGTATCTCGAGGAATCAGCCCCAGCATTTT.

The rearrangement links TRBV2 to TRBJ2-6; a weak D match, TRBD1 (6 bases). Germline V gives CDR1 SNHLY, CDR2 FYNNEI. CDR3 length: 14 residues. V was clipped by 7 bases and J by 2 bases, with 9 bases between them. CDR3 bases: TGTGCCAGCATCCGGACAGCTGGGGCCAACGTCCTGACTTTC. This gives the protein CASIRTAGANVLTF.